The 23 T cell receptor beta chains listed next were all sequenced from one sample in a study of T-cell memory formation after mild COVID-19. MiXCR was run by TCRdb on the 5' RACE reads, yielding one entry per CDR3 protein. Here the sample spans around 390,000 distinct CDR3 sequences, 16% being singletons. The source material was PBMCs or a T cell subset sorted from them (not recorded which). These receptors originate from a man aged 18 to 29 who had mild COVID-19 (a few samples of this study predate the infection). Cell type and time point are not known.

This clonotype appeared a few times. The chain is built from TRBV7-9 and TRBJ2-6; a weak D match, TRBD2 (5 bases). The CDR3 loop spans 18 amino acids. The V end was cut by 0 bases, the J end by 2 bases, with 14 bases between. CDR1 is SEHNR, CDR2 FQNEAQ, per germline (reference sequence). CDR3 sequence: CASSLAGKGGAGANVLTF. In DNA, the CDR3 is TGTGCCAGCAGCTTAGCCGGGAAAGGAGGCGCTGGGGCCAACGTCCTGACTTTC.

This clonotype occurred a few times. The chain is built from TRBV9 and TRBJ1-1; 7 positions agree with TRBD1. There are 17 residues in the CDR3. Losses at the gene ends were 3 bases for V and 3 bases for J; bases not matched to a gene: 14. The germline V gene has CDR1 SGDLS and CDR2 YYNGEE. CDR3 DNA sequence: TGTGCCAGCAGCGCCAACGTAGGGCCAGGGGGGGACACTGAAGCTTTCTTT. Translation: CASSANVGPGGDTEAFF.

The rearrangement uses TRBV7-9 and TRBJ1-2; TRBD1 agrees at 9 bases. The CDR3 spans 17 residues. CDR1 SEHNR and CDR2 FQNEAQ come from the germline V gene (reference sequence). Trimming took 5 bases from V and 4 from J; bases not matched to a gene: 14. Here the CDR3 DNA reads TGTGCCAGCAGCACCTCCGGGACAGGGTCTTGGGGCTATGGCTACACCTTC. This encodes CASSTSGTGSWGYGYTF.

The rearrangement joins TRBV7-2 to TRBJ1-4; TRBD1 matches at 8 bases. Germline V CDR1 and CDR2: SGHTA, FQGNSA. The CDR3 runs to 15 residues. The ends lost 3 bases at V and 3 bases at J; junction bases unmatched: 3. This CDR3 reads CASSLMTGANEKLFF. In DNA form, the CDR3 reads TGTGCCAGCAGCTTGATGACAGGGGCTAATGAAAAACTGTTTTTT.

The chain employs TRBV21-1 and TRBJ2-7. TRBV21-1 is noted as a pseudogene. The CDR3 runs to 11 residues. This CDR3 reads CASSIRDEQYV. Written as DNA, the CDR3 is TGTGCCAGCAGCATAAGGGACGAGCAGTACGTC.

V gene TRBV6-5 combines with J gene TRBJ1-2; perhaps TRBD1 as D (5 bases). Germline V gene sequence: CDR1 MNHEY, CDR2 SVGAGI. There are 16 residues in the CDR3. Trimming removed 0 bases from V and 4 bases from J, with 15 bases in between. The CDR3 is CASSYSTAAWSYGYTF. CDR3 nucleotide sequence: TGTGCCAGCAGTTACTCGACAGCGGCGTGGAGCTATGGCTACACCTTC.

V is TRBV20-1 and J is TRBJ2-2, with D uncertain. Germline CDR1 reads DFQATT; CDR2 reads SNEGSKA (reference sequence). The CDR3 has 13 residues. V was shortened by 3 bases and J by 6 bases, with 11 bases between the two germline ends. This chain's CDR3 is CSARDVSSGELFF. The CDR3 region has the DNA TGCAGTGCTAGGGATGTCAGTTCCGGGGAGCTGTTTTTT.

This clonotype showed up just once. This chain connects TRBV7-6 to TRBJ1-6, with TRBD1 identical over 9 bases. The ends lost 6 bases at V and 9 bases at J; junction bases unmatched: 12. CDR3 length equals 16 residues. The germline CDR1 and CDR2 sequences are SGHVS and FNYEAQ. The CDR3 protein is CASRPSTGTGSSPLHF. In DNA, the CDR3 is TGTGCCAGCAGACCCAGTACCGGGACAGGGAGTTCACCCCTCCACTTT. Full variable domain (outside the CDR3, taken from reference TRBV7-6 and TRBJ1-6): GAGVSQSPRYKVTKRGQDVALRCDPISGHVSLYWYRQALGQGPEFLTYFNYEAQQDKSGLPNDRFSAERPEGSISTLTIQRTEQRDSAMYRCASRPSTGTGSSPLHFGNGTRLTVT.

This clonotype was seen a few times. The chain uses TRBV6-2 or TRBV6-3 and TRBJ2-7, with D perhaps TRBD2 (7 bases). CDR3 length: 15 residues. Trimming cost V 2 bases and J 2 bases, with 13 bases left between them. Germline V lookup: CDR1 MNHEY, CDR2 SVGEGT. This chain's CDR3 is CASSYVGGATYEQYV. The CDR3 nucleotides read TGTGCCAGCAGTTACGTGGGGGGGGCCACCTACGAGCAGTACGTC.

There are a few counts of this clonotype. J is TRBJ1-1 and V is TRBV29-1; 7 bases match TRBD1. Germline assignment: CDR1 SQVTM and CDR2 ANQGSEA. Unmatched junction bases numbered 3, after V lost 5 bases and J lost 0 bases. This CDR3 region has 13 residues. The CDR3 DNA follows: TGCAGCGTTAGAGGGACAGTGAACACTGAAGCTTTCTTT. Its protein product is CSVRGTVNTEAFF.

The chain combines TRBV29-1 with TRBJ2-1; weak D call: TRBD1 (5 bases). Per the germline V gene, CDR1 is SQVTM and CDR2 is ANQGSEA. The CDR3 extends over 13 amino acids. V was shortened by 5 bases and J by 9 bases, with 17 bases between the two germline ends. CDR3 protein: CSVSRGAIGEQFF. As DNA, the CDR3 is TGCAGCGTTAGTAGGGGCGCGATCGGTGAGCAGTTCTTC.

The chain uses TRBV29-1 and TRBJ2-5; TRBD1 is a possible D gene (6 bases). V lost 3 bases and J lost 0, with 14 bases in between. Germline assignment: CDR1 SQVTM and CDR2 ANQGSEA. This CDR3 comprises 15 residues. The CDR3 DNA reads TGCAGCGTTGAGTCCGGTAGGGGGTACCAAGAGACCCAGTACTTC. Encoded protein: CSVESGRGYQETQYF.

V usage is TRBV19 and J usage is TRBJ2-1; unclear D gene. Germline CDR1 reads LNHDA; CDR2 reads SQIVND (reference sequence). This CDR3 is built from 15 residues. The V gene lost 7 bases and the J gene lost 0 bases, with 13 bases spanning the gap. The CDR3 loop reads CASNPGPISYNEQFF. The CDR3 nucleotides read TGTGCCAGTAACCCCGGTCCCATCTCCTACAATGAGCAGTTCTTC.

The chain has TRBV7-9 and TRBJ1-6; no reliable D call. V lost 1 base to trimming and J lost 7 bases, with 14 bases between them. This CDR3 has 16 amino acids. The germline CDR1 and CDR2 sequences are SEHNR and FQNEAQ (reference sequence). CDR3 protein: CASSLGNGLKNSPLHF. CDR3 bases: TGTGCCAGCAGCTTAGGAAATGGGTTGAAGAATTCACCCCTCCACTTT.

This clonotype came up a few times. The genes are TRBV5-1 and TRBJ2-2; weak D call: TRBD2 (6 bases). V was pared by 0 bases and J by 7 bases, with 7 bases between. This CDR3 region has 13 residues. The V gene's germline CDR1 is SGHRS and CDR2 YFSETQ. The CDR3 protein is CASSLGAGGELFF. In nucleotides, the CDR3 is TGCGCCAGCAGCTTGGGAGCGGGCGGGGAGCTGTTTTTT.

The chain has TRBV28 and TRBJ1-1; 9 bases agree with TRBD1. CDR3 length: 17 residues. Looked up from germline, CDR1 is MDHEN and CDR2 is SYDVKM. Losses at the gene ends were 2 bases for V and 4 bases for J; bases not matched to a gene: 11. The DNA of the CDR3 is TGTGCCAGCAGTTTACAAAAGACAGGGGGTCGAGTCACTGAAGCTTTCTTT. It yields the protein CASSLQKTGGRVTEAFF.

The chain recombines TRBV3-1 with TRBJ2-4, with D possibly TRBD2 on 6 matching bases. From germline, CDR1 is LGHDT and CDR2 YNNKEL (reference sequence). The CDR3 extends over 19 amino acids. V was shortened by 0 bases and J by 1 base, with 19 bases between the two germline ends. This CDR3 is CASSQERDSRNGAKNIQYF. CDR3 DNA: TGTGCCAGCAGCCAAGAGCGGGACTCAAGAAACGGTGCCAAAAACATTCAGTACTTC.

The genes are TRBV5-1 and TRBJ2-1, with 9 bases fitting TRBD2. V trimming: 0 bases; J trimming: 7 bases; junction bases outside the gene matches: 2. Germline-derived CDR1 and CDR2 are SGHRS and YFSETQ. The CDR3 spans 14 residues. CDR3 DNA: TGCGCCAGCAGCTTGGGCGGGGGGGAAAATGAGCAGTTCTTC. It yields the protein CASSLGGGENEQFF.

The V call is TRBV11-1, the J call TRBJ2-5; D not resolved. The CDR3 length is 14 residues. CDR1 SGHAT and CDR2 FQDESV come from the germline V gene (reference sequence). Between the trimmed V and J ends, which lost 2 bases and 1 base, there was a span of 8 bases. CDR3 protein: CASSLSRSQETQYF. The CDR3 bases are TGTGCCAGCAGCTTATCTCGCAGCCAAGAGACCCAGTACTTC. The whole variable domain, filled in from reference TRBV11-1 and TRBJ2-5, reads EAEVAQSPRYKITEKSQAVAFWCDPISGHATLYWYRQILGQGPELLVQFQDESVVDDSQLPKDRFSAERLKGVDSTLKIQPAELGDSAMYLCASSLSRSQETQYFGPGTRLLVL.

This clonotype turned up a few times. This chain uses TRBV7-9 with TRBJ2-1, with 9 bases identical to TRBD1. Germline values: CDR1 SEHNR, CDR2 FQNEAQ (reference sequence). This CDR3 is built from 14 residues. With V trimmed by 3 bases and J by 6 bases, 3 bases remained unmatched. CDR3 residues: CASSFTGGGNEQFF. CDR3 sequence (DNA): TGTGCCAGCAGCTTTACAGGGGGCGGCAATGAGCAGTTCTTC.

This clonotype was counted between two and nine times. This chain uses TRBV4-3 with TRBJ1-4; D is undetermined. Germline CDR1 reads LGHNA; CDR2 reads YSLEER. The CDR3 is 13 amino acids. Trimming stripped 4 bases from V and 5 bases from J, with 8 bases between. The CDR3 spells CASSLGQNEKLFF. CDR3 nucleotide sequence: TGCGCCAGCAGCCTCGGCCAGAATGAAAAACTGTTTTTT.

The chain has TRBV20-1 and TRBJ2-3; 10 nucleotides match TRBD2. CDR1 DFQATT and CDR2 SNEGSKA come from the germline V gene (reference sequence). The CDR3 length is 16 residues. The V segment lost 1 base and the J segment 5 bases; nucleotides outside the gene matches: 9. The chain's CDR3 is CSARVPSGGIRDTQYF. For the CDR3, the DNA is TGCAGTGCTAGAGTTCCTAGCGGGGGAATTAGAGATACGCAGTATTTT.

This clonotype has more than one count but fewer than ten. This sequence joins TRBV5-1 and TRBJ2-5, with D tentatively TRBD2 (7 bases). V lost 1 base, J lost 5 bases, and 15 bases lay in between. Germline V gives CDR1 SGHRS, CDR2 YFSETQ. This CDR3 region has 15 residues. The CDR3 protein is CASSLIPGGVETQYF. The CDR3 coding sequence is TGCGCCAGCAGCTTGATTCCGGGGGGCGTGGAGACCCAGTACTTC.